This T cell receptor beta chain was obtained from a study of T cells after posttransplantation cyclophosphamide. The naive gate required viable CD3+CD4+ or CD3+CD8+ cells with CCR7+CD45RA+CD45RO-CD95-CD27+CD28+ phenotype. Assay: immunoSEQ multiplex PCR; the TCRdb copy retains only in-frame clones and omits some. The table shows fewer than 25,000 clones, with around 97% occurring only once. Trimming at V came to 1 base and at J to 5 bases, leaving 0 bases not matched to a gene. CDR3 length: 14 amino acids. The germline CDR1 and CDR2 sequences are KGHSH and LQKENI. The chain recombines TRBV18 with TRBJ2-5; the match to TRBD2 covers 11 bases. Sequencing was carried out using naive CD4+ T cells sorted from PBMCs. This TCR came from a man aged 50 to 60 in good health, CMV-negative, and a related stem cell transplant donor. In DNA form, the CDR3 reads TGTGCCAGCTCACCACTAGCGGGGGGGGAGACCCAGTACTTC. Protein product: CASSPLAGGETQYF. Variable domain in full (rest from reference TRBV18 and TRBJ2-5): NAGVMQNPRHLVRRRGQEARLRCSPMKGHSHVYWYRQLPEEGLKFMVYLQKENIIDESGMPKERFSAEFPKEGPSILRIQQVVRGDSAAYFCASSPLAGGETQYFGPGTRLLVL.